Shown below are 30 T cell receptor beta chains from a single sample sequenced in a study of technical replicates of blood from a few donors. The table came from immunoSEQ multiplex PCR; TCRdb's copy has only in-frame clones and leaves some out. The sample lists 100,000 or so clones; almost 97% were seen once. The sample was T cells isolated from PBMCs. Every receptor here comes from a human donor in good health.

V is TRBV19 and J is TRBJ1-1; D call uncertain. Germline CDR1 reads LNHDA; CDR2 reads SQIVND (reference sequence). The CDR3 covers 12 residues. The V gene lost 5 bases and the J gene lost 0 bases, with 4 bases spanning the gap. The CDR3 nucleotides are TGTGCCAGTAGTCGAGTGAACACTGAAGCTTTCTTT. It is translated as CASSRVNTEAFF.

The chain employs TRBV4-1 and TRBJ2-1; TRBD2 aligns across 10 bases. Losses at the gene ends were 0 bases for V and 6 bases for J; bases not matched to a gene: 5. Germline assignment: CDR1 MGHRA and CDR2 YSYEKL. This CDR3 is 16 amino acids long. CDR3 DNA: TGCGCCAGCAGCCAAGATGCTAGCGGGAGTTCCAATGAGCAGTTCTTC. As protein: CASSQDASGSSNEQFF.

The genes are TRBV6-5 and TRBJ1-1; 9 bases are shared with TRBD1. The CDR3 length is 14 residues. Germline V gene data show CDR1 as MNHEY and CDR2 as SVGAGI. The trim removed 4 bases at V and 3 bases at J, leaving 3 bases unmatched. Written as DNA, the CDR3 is TGTGCCAGCAGTTTACAGGGGGCGCACACTGAAGCTTTCTTT. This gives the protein CASSLQGAHTEAFF.

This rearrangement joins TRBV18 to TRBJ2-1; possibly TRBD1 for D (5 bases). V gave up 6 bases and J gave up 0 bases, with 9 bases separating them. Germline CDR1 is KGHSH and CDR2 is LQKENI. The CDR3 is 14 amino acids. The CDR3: CASSSRGSYNEQFF. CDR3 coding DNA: TGTGCCAGCTCTTCTAGGGGCTCCTACAATGAGCAGTTCTTC.

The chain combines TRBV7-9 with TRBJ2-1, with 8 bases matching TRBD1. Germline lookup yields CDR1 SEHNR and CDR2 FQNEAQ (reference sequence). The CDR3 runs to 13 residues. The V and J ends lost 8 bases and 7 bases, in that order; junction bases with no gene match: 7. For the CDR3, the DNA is TGTGCCAGCCGGCAGGGGACAGGTAATGAGCAGTTCTTC. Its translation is CASRQGTGNEQFF.

CDR3: CASSPSIVIAGIGNTGELFF. Written as DNA, the CDR3 is TGTGCCAGCAGCCCTTCCATAGTTATAGCGGGAATAGGCAACACCGGGGAGCTGTTTTTT. The chain links TRBV7-3 to TRBJ2-2, with 8 bases lining up with TRBD2. CDR1 SGHTA and CDR2 FQGTGA come from the germline V gene. This CDR3 spans 20 amino acids. The J segment lost 2 bases and the V segment lost 5 bases, leaving 19 bases of the junction unmatched.

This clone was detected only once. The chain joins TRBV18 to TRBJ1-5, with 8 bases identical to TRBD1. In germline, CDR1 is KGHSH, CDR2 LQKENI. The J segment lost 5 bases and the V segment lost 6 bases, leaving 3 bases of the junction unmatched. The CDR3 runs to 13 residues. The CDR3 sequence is CASSATGDQPQHF. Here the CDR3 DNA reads TGTGCCAGCTCCGCGACAGGGGATCAGCCCCAGCATTTT.

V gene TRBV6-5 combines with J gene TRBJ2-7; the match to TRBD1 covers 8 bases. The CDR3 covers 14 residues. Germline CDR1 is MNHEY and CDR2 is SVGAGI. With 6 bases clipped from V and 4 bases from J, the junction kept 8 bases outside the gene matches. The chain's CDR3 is CASSPTGASYEQYF. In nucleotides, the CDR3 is TGTGCCAGCAGCCCGACAGGGGCCAGTTACGAGCAGTACTTC.

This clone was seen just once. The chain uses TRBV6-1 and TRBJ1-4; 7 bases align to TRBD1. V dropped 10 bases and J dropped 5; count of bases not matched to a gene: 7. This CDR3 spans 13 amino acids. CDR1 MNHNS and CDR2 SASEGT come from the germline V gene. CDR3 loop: CATRDRENEKLFF. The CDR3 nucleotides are TGTGCCACCAGGGACAGAGAGAATGAAAAACTGTTTTTT.

CDR3 loop: CASSLELAGLTDTQYF. DNA for the CDR3: TGTGCCAGCAGCTTAGAACTAGCGGGACTCACAGATACGCAGTATTTT. The chain recombines TRBV7-9 with TRBJ2-3; 10 positions match TRBD2. The CDR3 is 16 amino acids. Germline V gene data show CDR1 as SEHNR and CDR2 as FQNEAQ (reference sequence). The V gene end was trimmed by 1 base and the J gene end by 2 bases; junction bases not matched to a gene: 3. The variable domain in full, with the rest retrieved from reference TRBV7-9 and TRBJ2-3, is DTGVSQNPRHKITKRGQNVTFRCDPISEHNRLYWYRQTLGQGPEFLTYFQNEAQLEKSRLLSDRFSAERPKGSFSTLEIQRTEQGDSAMYLCASSLELAGLTDTQYFGPGTRLTVL.

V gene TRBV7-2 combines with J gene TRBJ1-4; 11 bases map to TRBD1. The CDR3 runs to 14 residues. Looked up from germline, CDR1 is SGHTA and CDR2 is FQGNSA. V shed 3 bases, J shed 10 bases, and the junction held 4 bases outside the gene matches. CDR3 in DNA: TGTGCCAGCAGCTTTTCGGGACAGGGGGGAAAACTGTTTTTT. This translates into CASSFSGQGGKLFF.

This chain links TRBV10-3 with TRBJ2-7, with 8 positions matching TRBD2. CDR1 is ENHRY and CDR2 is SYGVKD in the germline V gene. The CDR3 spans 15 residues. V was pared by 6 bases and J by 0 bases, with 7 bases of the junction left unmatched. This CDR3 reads CAIRTSGGNSYEQYF. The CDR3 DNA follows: TGTGCCATCAGGACCAGCGGGGGAAACTCCTACGAGCAGTACTTC.

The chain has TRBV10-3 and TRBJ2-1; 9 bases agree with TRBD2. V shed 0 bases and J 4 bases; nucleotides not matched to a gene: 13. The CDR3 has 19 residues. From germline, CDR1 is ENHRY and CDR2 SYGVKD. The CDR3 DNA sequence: TGTGCCATCAGTGAGTCTGGTCTAGCGGGAAAGTTGTTTTACAATGAGCAGTTCTTC. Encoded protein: CAISESGLAGKLFYNEQFF.

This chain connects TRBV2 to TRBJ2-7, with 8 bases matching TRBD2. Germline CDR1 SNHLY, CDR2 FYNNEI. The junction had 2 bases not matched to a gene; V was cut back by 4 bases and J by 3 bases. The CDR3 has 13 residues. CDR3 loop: CASSVTSGYEQYF. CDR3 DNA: TGTGCCAGCAGTGTTACTAGCGGCTACGAGCAGTACTTC. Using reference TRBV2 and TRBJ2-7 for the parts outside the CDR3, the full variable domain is EPEVTQTPSHQVTQMGQEVILRCVPISNHLYFYWYRQILGQKVEFLVSFYNNEISEKSEIFDDQFSVERPDGSNFTLKIRSTKLEDSAMYFCASSVTSGYEQYFGPGTRLTVT.

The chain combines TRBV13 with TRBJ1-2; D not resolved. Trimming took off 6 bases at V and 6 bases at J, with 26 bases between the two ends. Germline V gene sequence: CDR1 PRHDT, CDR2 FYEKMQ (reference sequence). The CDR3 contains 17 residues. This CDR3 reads CASRDLTYFGGQHGYTF. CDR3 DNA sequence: TGTGCCAGCAGGGATTTAACATACTTTGGCGGCCAGCATGGCTACACCTTC. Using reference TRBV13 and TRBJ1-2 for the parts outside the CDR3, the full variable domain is AAGVIQSPRHLIKEKRETATLKCYPIPRHDTVYWYQQGPGQDPQFLISFYEKMQSDKGSIPDRFSAQQFSDYHSELNMSSLELGDSALYFCASRDLTYFGGQHGYTFGSGTRLTVV.

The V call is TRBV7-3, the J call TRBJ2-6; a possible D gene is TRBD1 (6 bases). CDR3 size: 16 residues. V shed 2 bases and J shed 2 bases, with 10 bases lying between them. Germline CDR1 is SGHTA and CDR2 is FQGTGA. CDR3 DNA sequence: TGTGCCAGCAGCTTACCCACAGGGCCTGGGGCCAACGTCCTGACTTTC. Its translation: CASSLPTGPGANVLTF.

The CDR3 reads CASSVDGRSVDTQYF. The CDR3 DNA is TGTGCCAGCAGCGTAGACGGGAGATCGGTAGATACGCAGTATTTT. This rearrangement joins TRBV9 to TRBJ2-3, with D perhaps TRBD2 (6 bases). Trimming left V 0 bases short and J 5 bases short, with 13 bases between. Per the germline V gene, CDR1 is SGDLS and CDR2 is YYNGEE. The CDR3 consists of 15 residues. The full variable domain, in which reference TRBV9 and TRBJ2-3 provide the parts outside the CDR3, is DSGVTQTPKHLITATGQRVTLRCSPRSGDLSVYWYQQSLDQGLQFLIQYYNGEERAKGNILERFSAQQFPDLHSELNLSSLELGDSALYFCASSVDGRSVDTQYFGPGTRLTVL.

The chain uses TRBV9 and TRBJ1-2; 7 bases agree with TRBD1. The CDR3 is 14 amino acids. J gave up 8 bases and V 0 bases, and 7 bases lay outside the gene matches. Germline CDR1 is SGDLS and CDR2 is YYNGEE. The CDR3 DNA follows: TGTGCCAGCAGCGTAGCTACGACAGGGAGGGGCTACACCTTC. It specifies CASSVATTGRGYTF. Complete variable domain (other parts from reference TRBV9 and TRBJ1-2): DSGVTQTPKHLITATGQRVTLRCSPRSGDLSVYWYQQSLDQGLQFLIQYYNGEERAKGNILERFSAQQFPDLHSELNLSSLELGDSALYFCASSVATTGRGYTFGSGTRLTVV.

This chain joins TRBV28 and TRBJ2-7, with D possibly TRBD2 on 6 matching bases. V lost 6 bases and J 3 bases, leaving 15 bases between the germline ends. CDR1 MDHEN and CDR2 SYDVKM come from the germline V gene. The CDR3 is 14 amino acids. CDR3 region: CASSDSGLIYEQYF. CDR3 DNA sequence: TGTGCCAGCAGCGATAGCGGACTCATCTACGAGCAGTACTTC.

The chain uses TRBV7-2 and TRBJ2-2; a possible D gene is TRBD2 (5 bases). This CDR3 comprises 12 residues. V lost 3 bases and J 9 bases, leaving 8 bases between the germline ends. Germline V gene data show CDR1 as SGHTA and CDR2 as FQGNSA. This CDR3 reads CASSLSGRELFF. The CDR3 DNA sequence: TGTGCCAGCAGCTTGTCCGGGAGGGAGCTGTTTTTT.

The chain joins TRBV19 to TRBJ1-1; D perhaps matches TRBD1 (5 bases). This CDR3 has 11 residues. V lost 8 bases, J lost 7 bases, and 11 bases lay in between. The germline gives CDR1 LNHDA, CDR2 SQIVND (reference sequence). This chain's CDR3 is CASQGLIEAFF. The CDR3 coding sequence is TGTGCCAGTCAGGGTTTAATTGAAGCTTTCTTT.

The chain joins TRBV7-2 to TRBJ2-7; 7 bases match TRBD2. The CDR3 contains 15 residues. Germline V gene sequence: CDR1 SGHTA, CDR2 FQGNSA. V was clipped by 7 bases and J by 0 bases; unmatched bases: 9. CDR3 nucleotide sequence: TGTGCCAGCAACCCACTAGCGTCCAGCTCCTACGAGCAGTACTTC. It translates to CASNPLASSSYEQYF.

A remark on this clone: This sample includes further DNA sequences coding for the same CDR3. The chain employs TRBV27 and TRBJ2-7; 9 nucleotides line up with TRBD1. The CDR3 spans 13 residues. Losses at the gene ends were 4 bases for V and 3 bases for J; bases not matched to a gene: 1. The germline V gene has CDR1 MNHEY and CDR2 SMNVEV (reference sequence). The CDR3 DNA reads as TGTGCCAGCAGTTGGGGACAGGGCTACGAGCAGTACTTC. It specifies CASSWGQGYEQYF.

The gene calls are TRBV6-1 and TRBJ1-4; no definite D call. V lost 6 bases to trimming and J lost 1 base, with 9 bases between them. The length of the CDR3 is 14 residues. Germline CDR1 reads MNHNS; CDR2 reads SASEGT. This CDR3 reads CASRDDITNEKLFF. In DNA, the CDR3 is TGTGCCAGCAGAGACGACATAACTAATGAAAAACTGTTTTTT.

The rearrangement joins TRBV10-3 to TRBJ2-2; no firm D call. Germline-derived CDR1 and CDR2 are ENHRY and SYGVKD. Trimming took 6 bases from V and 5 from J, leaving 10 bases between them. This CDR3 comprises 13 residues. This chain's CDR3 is CAISRGGTGELFF. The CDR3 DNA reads TGTGCCATCAGCCGAGGTGGGACCGGGGAGCTGTTTTTT.

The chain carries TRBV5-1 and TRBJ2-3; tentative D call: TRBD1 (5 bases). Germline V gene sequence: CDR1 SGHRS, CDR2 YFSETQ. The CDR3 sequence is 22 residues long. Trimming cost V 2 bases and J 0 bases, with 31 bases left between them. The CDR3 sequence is CASSFGALGDRTALPSTDTQYF. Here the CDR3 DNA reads TGCGCCAGCAGCTTCGGAGCTCTAGGAGACAGAACTGCCTTACCCAGCACAGATACGCAGTATTTT.

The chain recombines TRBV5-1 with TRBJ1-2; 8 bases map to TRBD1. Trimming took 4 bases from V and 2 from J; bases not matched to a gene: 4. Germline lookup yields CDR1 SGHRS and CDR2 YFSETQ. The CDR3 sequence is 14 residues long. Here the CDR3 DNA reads TGCGCCAGCAGCATGGGACAGGCGAACTATGGCTACACCTTC. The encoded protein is CASSMGQANYGYTF.

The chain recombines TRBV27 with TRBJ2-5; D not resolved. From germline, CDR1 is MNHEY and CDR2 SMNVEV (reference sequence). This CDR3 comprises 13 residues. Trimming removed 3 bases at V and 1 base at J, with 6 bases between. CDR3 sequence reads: CASSLYSQETQYF. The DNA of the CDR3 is TGTGCCAGCAGTTTGTACAGCCAAGAGACCCAGTACTTC.

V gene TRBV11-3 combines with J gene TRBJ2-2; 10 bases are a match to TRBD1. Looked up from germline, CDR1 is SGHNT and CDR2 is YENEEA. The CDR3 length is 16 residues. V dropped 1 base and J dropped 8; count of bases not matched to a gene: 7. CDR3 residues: CASSLVAGTGVGELFF. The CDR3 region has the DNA TGTGCCAGCAGCTTAGTCGCCGGGACAGGGGTAGGGGAGCTGTTTTTT.

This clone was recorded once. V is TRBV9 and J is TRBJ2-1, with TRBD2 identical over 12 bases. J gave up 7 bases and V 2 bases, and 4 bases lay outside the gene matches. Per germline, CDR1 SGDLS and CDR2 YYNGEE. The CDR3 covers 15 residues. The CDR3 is CASSVRTSGRNEQFF. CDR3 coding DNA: TGTGCCAGCAGCGTTAGAACTAGCGGGAGGAATGAGCAGTTCTTC.